This TCR beta chain is from a study of T cells in localized non-small cell lung cancer. General study findings and limits: Since sequencing was restricted to only one region of the tumor, intratumor heterogeneity remains a possibility.

Libraries were prepared by immunoSEQ multiplex PCR; TCRdb keeps only in-frame clonotypes and omits some of them. In the table there are around 39,000 clones, approximately 88% of which are singletons. Germline-derived CDR1 and CDR2 are SNHLY and FYNNEI. The CDR3 sequence is 12 residues long. Trimming stripped 4 bases from V and 3 bases from J, with 7 bases between. Regarding this clone: Its antigen is undetermined.

This TCR was recovered from a woman aged 40 to 75 with stage I lung adenocarcinoma. The V gene is TRBV2, the J gene TRBJ2-7; no reliable D call. The material sequenced was peripheral blood, taken before any cancer treatment. CDR3 sequence: CASSVQDYEQYF. CDR3 in DNA: TGTGCCAGCAGTGTCCAGGACTACGAGCAGTACTTC.